The following is a T cell receptor (beta chain) sequence with its context. This entry belongs to a study of lymphopenia after photon versus proton radiotherapy. Repertoires were generated with immunoSEQ multiplex PCR, while TCRdb's copy carries only in-frame clones and drops some. The data show about 50,000 clones, 80% to 90% seen once. Per germline, CDR1 SGHRS and CDR2 YFSETQ. Trimming removed 0 bases from V and 0 bases from J, with 10 bases in between. This CDR3 has 15 residues. The J gene is TRBJ2-7, the V gene TRBV5-1; no clear D. The clonotype comes from a man in his fifties or sixties with gastric cancer. The source material was peripheral blood, sampled from a patient treated with photon-based radiotherapy. CDR3 in DNA: TGCGCCAGCAGCTTGGGCGAGGTGTACTCCTACGAGCAGTACTTC. Translated, it gives CASSLGEVYSYEQYF.